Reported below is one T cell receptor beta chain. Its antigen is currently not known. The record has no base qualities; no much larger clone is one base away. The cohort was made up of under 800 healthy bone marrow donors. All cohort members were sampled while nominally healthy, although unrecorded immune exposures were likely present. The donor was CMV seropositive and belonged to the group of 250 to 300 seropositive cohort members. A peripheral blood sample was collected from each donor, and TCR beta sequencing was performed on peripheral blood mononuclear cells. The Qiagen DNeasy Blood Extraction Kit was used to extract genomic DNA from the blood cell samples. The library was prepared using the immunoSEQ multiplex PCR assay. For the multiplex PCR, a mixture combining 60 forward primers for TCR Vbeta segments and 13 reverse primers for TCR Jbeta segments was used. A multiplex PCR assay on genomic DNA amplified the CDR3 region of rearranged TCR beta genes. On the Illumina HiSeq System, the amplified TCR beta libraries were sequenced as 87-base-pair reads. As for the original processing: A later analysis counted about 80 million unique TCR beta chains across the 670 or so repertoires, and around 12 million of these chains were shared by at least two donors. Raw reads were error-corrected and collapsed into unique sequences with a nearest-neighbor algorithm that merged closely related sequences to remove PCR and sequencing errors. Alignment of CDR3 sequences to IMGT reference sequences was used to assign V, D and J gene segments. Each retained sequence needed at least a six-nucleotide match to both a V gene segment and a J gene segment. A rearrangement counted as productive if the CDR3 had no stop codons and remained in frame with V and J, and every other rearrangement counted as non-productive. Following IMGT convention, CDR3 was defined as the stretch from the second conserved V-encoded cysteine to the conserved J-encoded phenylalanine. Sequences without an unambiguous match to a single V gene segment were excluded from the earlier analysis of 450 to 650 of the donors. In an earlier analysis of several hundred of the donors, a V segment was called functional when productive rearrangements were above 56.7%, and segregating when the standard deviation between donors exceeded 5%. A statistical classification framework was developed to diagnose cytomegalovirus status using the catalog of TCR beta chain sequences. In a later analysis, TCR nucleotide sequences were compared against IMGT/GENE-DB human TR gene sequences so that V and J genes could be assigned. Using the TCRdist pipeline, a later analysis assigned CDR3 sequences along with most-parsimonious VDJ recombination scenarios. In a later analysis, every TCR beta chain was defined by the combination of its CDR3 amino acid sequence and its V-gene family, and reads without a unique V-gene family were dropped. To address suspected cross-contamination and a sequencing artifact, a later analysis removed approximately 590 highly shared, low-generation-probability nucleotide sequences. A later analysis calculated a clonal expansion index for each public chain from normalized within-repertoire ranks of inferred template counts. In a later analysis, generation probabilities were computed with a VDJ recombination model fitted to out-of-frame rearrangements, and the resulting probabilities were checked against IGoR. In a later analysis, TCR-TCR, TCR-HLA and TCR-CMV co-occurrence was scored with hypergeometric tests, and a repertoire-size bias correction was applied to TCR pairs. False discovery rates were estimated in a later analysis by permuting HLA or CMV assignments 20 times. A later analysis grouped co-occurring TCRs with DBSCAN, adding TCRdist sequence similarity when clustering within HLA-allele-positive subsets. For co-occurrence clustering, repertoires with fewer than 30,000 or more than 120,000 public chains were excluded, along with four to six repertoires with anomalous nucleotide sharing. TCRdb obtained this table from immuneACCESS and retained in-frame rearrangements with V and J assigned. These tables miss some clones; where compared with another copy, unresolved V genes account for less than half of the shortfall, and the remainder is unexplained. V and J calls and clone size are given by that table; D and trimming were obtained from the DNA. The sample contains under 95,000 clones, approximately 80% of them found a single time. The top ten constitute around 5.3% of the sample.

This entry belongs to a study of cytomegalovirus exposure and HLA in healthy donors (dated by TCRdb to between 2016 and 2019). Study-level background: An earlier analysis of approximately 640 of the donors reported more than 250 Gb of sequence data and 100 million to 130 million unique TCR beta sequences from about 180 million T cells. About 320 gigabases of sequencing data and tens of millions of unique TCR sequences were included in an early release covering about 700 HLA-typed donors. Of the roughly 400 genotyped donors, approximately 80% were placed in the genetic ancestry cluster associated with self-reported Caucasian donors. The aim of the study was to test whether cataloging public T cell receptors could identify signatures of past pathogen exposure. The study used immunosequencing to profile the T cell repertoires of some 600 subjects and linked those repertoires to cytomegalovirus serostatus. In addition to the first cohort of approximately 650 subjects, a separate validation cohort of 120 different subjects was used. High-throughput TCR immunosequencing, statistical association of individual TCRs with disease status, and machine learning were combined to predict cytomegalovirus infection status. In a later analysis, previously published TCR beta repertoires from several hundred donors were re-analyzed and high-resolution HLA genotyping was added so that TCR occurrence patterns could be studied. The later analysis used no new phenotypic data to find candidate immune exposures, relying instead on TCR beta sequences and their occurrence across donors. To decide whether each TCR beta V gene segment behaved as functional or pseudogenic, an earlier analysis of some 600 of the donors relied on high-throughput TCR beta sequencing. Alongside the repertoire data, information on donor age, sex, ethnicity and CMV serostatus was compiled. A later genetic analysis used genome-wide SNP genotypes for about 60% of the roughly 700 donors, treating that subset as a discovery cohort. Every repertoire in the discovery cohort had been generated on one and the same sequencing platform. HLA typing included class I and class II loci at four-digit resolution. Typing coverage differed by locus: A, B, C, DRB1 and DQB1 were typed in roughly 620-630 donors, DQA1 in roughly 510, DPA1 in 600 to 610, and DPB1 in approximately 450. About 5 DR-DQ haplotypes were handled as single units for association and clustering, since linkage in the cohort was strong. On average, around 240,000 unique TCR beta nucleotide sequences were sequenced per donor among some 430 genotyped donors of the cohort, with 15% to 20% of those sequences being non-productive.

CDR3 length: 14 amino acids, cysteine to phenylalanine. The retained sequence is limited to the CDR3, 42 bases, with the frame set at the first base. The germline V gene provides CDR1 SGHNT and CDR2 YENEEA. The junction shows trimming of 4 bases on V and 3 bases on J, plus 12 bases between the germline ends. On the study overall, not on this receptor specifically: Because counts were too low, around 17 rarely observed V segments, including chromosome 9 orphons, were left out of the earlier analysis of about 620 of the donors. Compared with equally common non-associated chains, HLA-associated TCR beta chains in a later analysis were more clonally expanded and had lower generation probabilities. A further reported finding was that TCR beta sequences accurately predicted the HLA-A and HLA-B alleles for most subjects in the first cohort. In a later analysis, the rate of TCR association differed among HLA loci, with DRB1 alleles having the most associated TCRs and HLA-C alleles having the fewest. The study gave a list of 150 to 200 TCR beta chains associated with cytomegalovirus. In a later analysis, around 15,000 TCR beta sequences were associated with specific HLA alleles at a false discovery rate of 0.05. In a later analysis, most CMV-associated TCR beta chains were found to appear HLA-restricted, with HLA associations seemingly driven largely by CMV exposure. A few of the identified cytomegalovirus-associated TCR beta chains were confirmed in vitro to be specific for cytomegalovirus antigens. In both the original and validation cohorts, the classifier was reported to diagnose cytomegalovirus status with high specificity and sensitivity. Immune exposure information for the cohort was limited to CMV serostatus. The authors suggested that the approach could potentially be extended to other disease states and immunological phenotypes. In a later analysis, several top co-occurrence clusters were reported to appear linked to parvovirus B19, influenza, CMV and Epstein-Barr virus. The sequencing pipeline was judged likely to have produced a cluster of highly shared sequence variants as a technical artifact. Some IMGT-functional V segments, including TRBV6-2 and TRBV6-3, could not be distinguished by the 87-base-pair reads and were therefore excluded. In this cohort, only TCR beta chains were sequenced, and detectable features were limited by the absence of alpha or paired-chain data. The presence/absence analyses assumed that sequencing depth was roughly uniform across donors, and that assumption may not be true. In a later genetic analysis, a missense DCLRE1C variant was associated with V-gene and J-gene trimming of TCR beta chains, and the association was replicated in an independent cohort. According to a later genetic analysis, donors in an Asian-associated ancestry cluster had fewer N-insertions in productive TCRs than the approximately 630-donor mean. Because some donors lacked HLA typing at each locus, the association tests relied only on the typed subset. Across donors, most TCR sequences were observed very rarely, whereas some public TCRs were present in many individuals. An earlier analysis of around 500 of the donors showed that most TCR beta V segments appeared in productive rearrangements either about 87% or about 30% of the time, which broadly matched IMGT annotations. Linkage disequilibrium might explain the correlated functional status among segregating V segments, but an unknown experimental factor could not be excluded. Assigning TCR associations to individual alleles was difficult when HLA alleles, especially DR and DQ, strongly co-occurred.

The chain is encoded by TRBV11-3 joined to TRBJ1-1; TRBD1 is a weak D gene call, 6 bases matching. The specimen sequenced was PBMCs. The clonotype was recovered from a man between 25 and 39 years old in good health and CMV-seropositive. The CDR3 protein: CASSSTGGHTEAFF. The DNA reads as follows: TGTGCCAGCAGCTCGACAGGAGGCCACACTGAAGCTTTCTTT.